Presented here are 20 T cell receptor beta chains from one specimen sequenced in a study of blood T cell repertoires in COVID-19. Repertoires were generated with immunoSEQ multiplex PCR, while TCRdb's copy carries only in-frame clones and drops some. Of roughly 230,000 clones in the sample, around 84% were seen once. The specimen was peripheral blood. Receptor source: a middle-aged man with acute or convalescent COVID-19.

This clone was detected only once. In nucleotides, the CDR3 is TGTGCCAGCAGTTCTTCAGGGGGAGGAAACACCATATATTTT. Translated: CASSSSGGGNTIYF. The gene calls are TRBV27 and TRBJ1-3; the match to TRBD1 covers 7 bases. Germline values: CDR1 MNHEY, CDR2 SMNVEV (reference sequence). J was trimmed by 4 bases and V by 4 bases; bases with no gene match: 4. This CDR3 is 14 amino acids long.

V gene TRBV9 combines with J gene TRBJ1-3; maybe TRBD1 (5 bases). Germline V gene lookup returns CDR1 SGDLS and CDR2 YYNGEE. Trimming cost V 3 bases and J 0 bases, with 13 bases left between them. There are 16 residues in the CDR3. This CDR3 is CASSDSTGFSGNTIYF. The CDR3, as DNA: TGTGCCAGCAGCGACTCCACAGGCTTCTCTGGAAACACCATATATTTT.

The chain combines TRBV18 with TRBJ1-1, with D tentatively TRBD1 (5 bases). The V gene's germline CDR1 is KGHSH and CDR2 LQKENI. The CDR3 spans 15 residues. Deletions cut 8 bases from V and 0 bases from J, with 16 bases between. The CDR3 protein is CASLRQNVMNTEAFF. The CDR3 DNA sequence: TGTGCCAGCCTCCGACAGAACGTTATGAACACTGAAGCTTTCTTT.

The chain combines TRBV7-9 with TRBJ2-1; no clear D. Germline CDR1 and CDR2: SEHNR and FQNEAQ (reference sequence). The CDR3 is 13 amino acids. V lost 7 bases to trimming and J lost 1 base, with 8 bases between them. CDR3 sequence: CASNFVSYNEQFF. For the CDR3, the DNA is TGTGCCAGCAACTTCGTATCCTACAATGAGCAGTTCTTC.

This clone was seen only a few times. The chain couples TRBV6-2 or TRBV6-3 to TRBJ1-5; 10 positions agree with TRBD1. This CDR3 region has 15 residues. V dropped 6 bases and J dropped 6; count of bases not matched to a gene: 8. Per the germline V gene, CDR1 is MNHEY and CDR2 is SVGEGT. The CDR3 reads CASSQTGGRRQPQHF. The CDR3 nucleotides are TGTGCCAGCAGCCAGACAGGGGGCCGGCGTCAGCCCCAGCATTTT.

This sequence joins TRBV6-5 and TRBJ1-1; no firm D call. Trimming pared 6 bases from V and 7 bases from J, leaving 21 bases between. Germline CDR1 and CDR2: MNHEY and SVGAGI. CDR3 size: 15 residues. CDR3 bases: TGTGCCAGCAGGAAAAGCGGGGAACAGACCCTTGAAGCTTTCTTT. Its protein is CASRKSGEQTLEAFF.

This rearrangement joins TRBV5-1 to TRBJ2-2; no definite D call. This CDR3 is built from 15 residues. Germline CDR1 and CDR2: SGHRS and YFSETQ. V dropped 4 bases and J dropped 1 base, with 11 bases sitting between them. The DNA for the CDR3 is TGCGCCAGCAGCGGTCAACAGCAGAACACCGGGGAGCTGTTTTTT. It encodes CASSGQQQNTGELFF.

V and J are TRBV19 and TRBJ1-2, with 7 bases lining up with TRBD1. The CDR3 contains 14 residues. Per germline, CDR1 LNHDA and CDR2 SQIVND (reference sequence). V dropped 6 bases and J dropped 8; count of bases not matched to a gene: 12. The CDR3 sequence: CASREQGWRSGYTF. The CDR3 bases are TGTGCCAGTAGGGAACAGGGGTGGCGGAGCGGCTACACCTTC.

This clone occurred a few times. This sequence joins TRBV4-2 and TRBJ1-1; D possibly corresponds to TRBD1 (6 bases). Germline CDR1 is LGHNA and CDR2 is YNFKEQ. Trimming shortened V by 0 bases and J by 4 bases, and 12 bases separated the two germline ends. This CDR3 region has 15 residues. CDR3: CASSQDQGWVTEAFF. The CDR3 region has the DNA TGTGCCAGCAGCCAAGATCAGGGGTGGGTCACTGAAGCTTTCTTT.

The chain combines TRBV18 with TRBJ1-3, with 7 bases matching TRBD1. The trim removed 3 bases at V and 1 base at J, leaving 6 bases unmatched. CDR1 and CDR2 from the germline V gene are KGHSH and LQKENI. The CDR3 runs to 16 residues. The CDR3 here is CASSPEQGRSGNTIYF. In nucleotides, the CDR3 is TGTGCCAGCTCACCCGAACAGGGGCGTTCTGGAAACACCATATATTTT.

The chain combines TRBV29-1 with TRBJ2-5, with D perhaps matching TRBD2 (5 bases). CDR1 and CDR2 from the germline V gene are SQVTM and ANQGSEA. Trimming pared 4 bases from V and 2 bases from J, leaving 14 bases between. This CDR3 is built from 14 residues. CDR3 protein: CSVGHRGRQETQYF. DNA of the CDR3: TGCAGCGTTGGACATCGGGGAAGACAAGAGACCCAGTACTTC. Drawing the rest from reference TRBV29-1 and TRBJ2-5, the complete variable domain is SAVISQKPSRDICQRGTSLTIQCQVDSQVTMMFWYRQQPGQSLTLIATANQGSEATYESGFVIDKFPISRPNLTFSTLTVSNMSPEDSSIYLCSVGHRGRQETQYFGPGTRLLVL.

The V gene is TRBV7-9, the J gene TRBJ2-7, with 7 positions matching TRBD1. V trimming: 3 bases; J trimming: 4 bases; junction bases outside the gene matches: 12. This CDR3 comprises 16 residues. Germline CDR1 and CDR2: SEHNR and FQNEAQ (reference sequence). CDR3 DNA: TGTGCCAGCAGCTTGGAACTCGCGACAGGGAAATACGAGCAGTACTTC. Protein product: CASSLELATGKYEQYF.

The CDR3 here is CASSSRASRPNTGELFF. The CDR3 DNA reads TGTGCCAGCAGCTCGCGGGCTAGCCGCCCGAACACCGGGGAGCTGTTTTTT. This chain connects TRBV5-4 to TRBJ2-2; maybe TRBD2 (5 bases). The CDR3 length is 17 residues. Germline values: CDR1 SGHNT, CDR2 YYREEE (reference sequence). The germline V and J ends were trimmed by 3 bases and 0 bases, with 15 bases remaining between them.

The chain couples TRBV1 to TRBJ1-1; the table's D call, TRBD1, has no DNA check behind it. TRBV1 is designated a pseudogene. The CDR3 has 16 amino acids. The CDR3 DNA is TGCACCAGCAGCCAAGAACAGGACCACATGAACACTGAAGCTTTCTTT. Its translation is CTSSQEQDHMNTEAFF.

This clone appeared once. CDR3 loop: CASTPLGAGGYNEQFF. CDR3 coding DNA: TGTGCCAGCACTCCACTTGGGGCGGGGGGGTACAATGAGCAGTTCTTC. The chain joins TRBV2 to TRBJ2-1; 9 nucleotides line up with TRBD2. The CDR3 is made up of 16 amino acids. Germline assignment: CDR1 SNHLY and CDR2 FYNNEI. J lost 4 bases, V lost 7 bases, and 11 bases had no gene match.

The gene calls are TRBV9 and TRBJ2-1; D is undetermined. Germline V gene lookup returns CDR1 SGDLS and CDR2 YYNGEE. The CDR3 loop spans 13 amino acids. The ends were cut back, 7 bases at V and 4 bases at J, with 12 bases in the middle. CDR3 DNA sequence: TGTGCCAGCGCGATGGCGGCTTACAATGAGCAGTTCTTC. It encodes CASAMAAYNEQFF.

J is TRBJ1-1 and V is TRBV19, with a weak D call TRBD1 (5 bases). Trimming cost V 2 bases and J 2 bases, with 15 bases left between them. The CDR3 is 16 residues long. Germline V gene data show CDR1 as LNHDA and CDR2 as SQIVND (reference sequence). For the CDR3, the DNA is TGTGCCAGTAGTATATCTTTCAGACAGACCAACACTGAAGCTTTCTTT. Its protein product is CASSISFRQTNTEAFF.

The table lists this clone with a few counts. The chain is built from TRBV7-8 and TRBJ1-1; 8 bases align to TRBD1. The ends lost 5 bases at V and 0 bases at J; junction bases unmatched: 2. The germline V gene has CDR1 SGHVS and CDR2 FQNEAQ. The CDR3 runs 14 residues. CDR3 residues: CASSGRGLNTEAFF. In DNA, the CDR3 is TGTGCCAGCAGCGGCAGGGGGCTGAACACTGAAGCTTTCTTT.

The chain joins TRBV7-2 to TRBJ2-7, with 12 bases that match TRBD1. V was clipped by 5 bases and J by 4 bases; unmatched bases: 6. CDR3 size: 15 residues. The germline V gene has CDR1 SGHTA and CDR2 FQGNSA. CDR3 sequence (DNA): TGTGCCAGCAGCGCGAGGGACAGGGGGCAGTACGAGCAGTACTTC. Its translation: CASSARDRGQYEQYF.

This clone was seen a few times. The V and J genes are TRBV6-6 and TRBJ1-3; D is unresolved. This CDR3 contains 16 residues. Germline lookup yields CDR1 MNHNY and CDR2 SVGAGI (reference sequence). V lost 2 bases and J lost 0, with 11 bases in between. CDR3 loop: CASSYAEAASGNTIYF. The CDR3, as DNA: TGTGCCAGCAGTTACGCAGAGGCAGCCTCTGGAAACACCATATATTTT.